The 14 T cell receptor beta chains reported below all come from one sample, sequenced in a study of blood T cell repertoires in COVID-19. Generated by immunoSEQ multiplex PCR, the TCRdb table keeps only in-frame clones and is missing some. Of over 85,000 clones detected, around 90% appear once; the ten largest clones hold 2% to 2.5%. Sequencing input: peripheral blood. The receptors were sampled from a man in his forties or fifties with active COVID-19.

The rearrangement joins TRBV5-1 to TRBJ2-3, with 9 bases identical to TRBD1. Germline V gene data show CDR1 as SGHRS and CDR2 as YFSETQ. This CDR3 has 15 residues. The junction had 4 bases not matched to a gene; V was cut back by 4 bases and J by 1 base. The CDR3 DNA reads TGCGCCAGCAGCGAGGGACAGGGAGGCACAGATACGCAGTATTTT. Translation gives CASSEGQGGTDTQYF.

This chain uses TRBV7-8 with TRBJ2-5, with a possible D match to TRBD1 (5 bases). The CDR3 covers 13 residues. Germline lookup yields CDR1 SGHVS and CDR2 FQNEAQ. V lost 1 base and J lost 3, with 6 bases in between. The CDR3 DNA is TGTGCCAGCAGCTTAGGACAGAAAGAGACCCAGTACTTC. The encoded protein is CASSLGQKETQYF.

The chain couples TRBV18 to TRBJ1-5, with TRBD1 matching 10 bases. V dropped 0 bases and J dropped 6; count of bases not matched to a gene: 5. The CDR3 runs to 16 residues. Per the germline V gene, CDR1 is KGHSH and CDR2 is LQKENI. Here the CDR3 DNA reads TGTGCCAGCTCACCACCTGGGACAGGGGTCGGTCAGCCCCAGCATTTT. This gives the protein CASSPPGTGVGQPQHF. Together with reference TRBV18 and TRBJ1-5, the CDR3 gives the full variable domain: NAGVMQNPRHLVRRRGQEARLRCSPMKGHSHVYWYRQLPEEGLKFMVYLQKENIIDESGMPKERFSAEFPKEGPSILRIQQVVRGDSAAYFCASSPPGTGVGQPQHFGDGTRLSIL.

The rearrangement joins TRBV7-2 to TRBJ2-7; 7 nucleotides line up with TRBD2. This CDR3 has 15 amino acids. Per germline, CDR1 SGHTA and CDR2 FQGNSA. Trimming took 4 bases from V and 3 from J; bases not matched to a gene: 9. The CDR3 DNA follows: TGTGCCAGCAGCTACGATGGCGGGGGAGGCTACGAGCAGTACTTC. It codes for CASSYDGGGGYEQYF.

The V call is TRBV2, the J call TRBJ1-4; D is perhaps TRBD1 (6 bases). V was clipped by 10 bases and J by 0 bases, with 15 bases between them. This CDR3 has 15 amino acids. Germline V gene lookup returns CDR1 SNHLY and CDR2 FYNNEI. The CDR3 protein is CATIRGMATNEKLFF. The DNA of the CDR3 is TGTGCCACCATTAGGGGGATGGCAACTAATGAAAAACTGTTTTTT. The whole variable domain, filled in from reference TRBV2 and TRBJ1-4, reads EPEVTQTPSHQVTQMGQEVILRCVPISNHLYFYWYRQILGQKVEFLVSFYNNEISEKSEIFDDQFSVERPDGSNFTLKIRSTKLEDSAMYFCATIRGMATNEKLFFGSGTQLSVL.

This chain connects TRBV4-1 to TRBJ1-2; tentatively, D is TRBD1 (6 bases). CDR3 size: 17 residues. Between the trimmed V and J ends, which lost 2 bases and 2 bases, there was a span of 18 bases. Germline values: CDR1 MGHRA, CDR2 YSYEKL. The CDR3 nucleotides read TGCGCCAGCAGCCAATCTGTTCTATATGACAGGAACTATGGCTACACCTTC. Amino acids: CASSQSVLYDRNYGYTF.

The chain carries TRBV7-9 and TRBJ2-7; tentatively, D is TRBD2 (6 bases). The CDR3 contains 13 residues. Germline values: CDR1 SEHNR, CDR2 FQNEAQ (reference sequence). Trimming cost V 5 bases and J 6 bases, with 14 bases left between them. The CDR3 protein is CASSLPGGAEQYF. CDR3 DNA: TGTGCCAGCAGCCTCCCAGGAGGGGCCGAGCAGTACTTC.

The V gene is TRBV14, the J gene TRBJ2-6, with TRBD1 identical over 9 bases. CDR1 SGHDN and CDR2 FVKESK come from the germline V gene. The CDR3 is made up of 19 amino acids. V lost 0 bases and J lost 4; bases outside the gene matches: 10. Here the CDR3 DNA reads TGTGCCAGCAGCCAAGATCCCCCGGGACAGGGTCGAGGGGCCAACGTCCTGACTTTC. The encoded protein is CASSQDPPGQGRGANVLTF.

The V gene is TRBV7-2, the J gene TRBJ2-7; D ambiguous. V was pared by 0 bases and J by 4 bases, with 4 bases between. The CDR3 sequence is 12 residues long. Germline V gene sequence: CDR1 SGHTA, CDR2 FQGNSA. Here the CDR3 reads CASSLAEYEQYF. CDR3 bases: TGTGCCAGCAGCTTAGCGGAGTACGAGCAGTACTTC.

The rearrangement uses TRBV6-6 and TRBJ2-6; D not certain. The CDR3 contains 16 residues. Trimming removed 6 bases from V and 0 bases from J, with 12 bases in between. From germline, CDR1 is MNHNY and CDR2 SVGAGI (reference sequence). CDR3 in DNA: TGTGCCAGCAGGGCAAAGTGGGCCTCTGGGGCCAACGTCCTGACTTTC. The encoded protein is CASRAKWASGANVLTF.

This rearrangement joins TRBV7-2 to TRBJ1-5; the D gene is possibly TRBD1 (5 bases). The germline gives CDR1 SGHTA, CDR2 FQGNSA. The CDR3 contains 14 residues. Trimming left V 3 bases short and J 7 bases short, with 13 bases between. The CDR3 nucleotides read TGTGCCAGCAGCTTCGGGCAGGGAGGCCAGCCCCAGCATTTT. Amino acids: CASSFGQGGQPQHF.

J is TRBJ1-5 and V is TRBV4-1, with D hard to call. This CDR3 is built from 14 residues. V dropped 2 bases and J dropped 0 bases, with 5 bases sitting between them. Looked up from germline, CDR1 is MGHRA and CDR2 is YSYEKL. The CDR3 coding sequence is TGCGCCAGCAGCCAACACATTAGCAATCAGCCCCAGCATTTT. Translation: CASSQHISNQPQHF.

The count of this clone is one. The chain carries TRBV4-1 and TRBJ2-7; a possible D gene is TRBD1 (6 bases). Germline V gives CDR1 MGHRA, CDR2 YSYEKL. V lost 0 bases and J 3 bases, leaving 12 bases between the germline ends. The CDR3 is 15 amino acids. The CDR3 DNA reads TGCGCCAGCAGCCAAGAGGACAGCCTAGACTACGAGCAGTACTTC. This codes for CASSQEDSLDYEQYF.

This clone was observed a few times. This chain uses TRBV9 with TRBJ2-5, with D maybe TRBD2 (6 bases). The CDR3 is 14 residues long. From germline, CDR1 is SGDLS and CDR2 YYNGEE. Trimming stripped 3 bases from V and 0 bases from J, with 9 bases between. The CDR3 region has the DNA TGTGCCAGCAGCGAGCGGGCTGACCAAGAGACCCAGTACTTC. Residues: CASSERADQETQYF.